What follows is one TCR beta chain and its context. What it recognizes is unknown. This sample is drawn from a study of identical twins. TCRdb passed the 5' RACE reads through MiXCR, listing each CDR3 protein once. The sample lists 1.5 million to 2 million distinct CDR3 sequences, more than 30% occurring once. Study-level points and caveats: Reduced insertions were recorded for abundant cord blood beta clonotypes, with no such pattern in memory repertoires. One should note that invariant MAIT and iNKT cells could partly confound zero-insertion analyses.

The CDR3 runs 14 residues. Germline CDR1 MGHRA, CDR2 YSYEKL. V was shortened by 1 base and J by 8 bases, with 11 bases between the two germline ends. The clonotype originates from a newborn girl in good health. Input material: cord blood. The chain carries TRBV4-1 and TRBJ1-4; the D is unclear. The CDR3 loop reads CASSQAGFGEKLFF. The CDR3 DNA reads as TGCGCCAGCAGCCAAGCGGGATTTGGCGAAAAACTGTTTTTT.